The 27 T cell receptor beta chains listed next were all sequenced from one sample in a study of blood T cells in healthy people across ages. Sample-barcoded 5' priming and a J-beta primer mix drove a second PCR of roughly 7 to 11 cycles. TCRdb fed the 5' RACE reads into MiXCR, producing one record per CDR3 protein. The sample consists of over 1,500,000 distinct CDR3 sequences, 30% to 40% of them appearing once. Sequenced sample: blood. These receptors were taken from a human donor in good health.

This clonotype turned up a few times. The J gene is TRBJ1-2, the V gene TRBV5-4, with D perhaps TRBD1 (5 bases). This CDR3 region has 13 residues. From germline, CDR1 is SGHNT and CDR2 YYREEE (reference sequence). V lost 0 bases and J lost 7, with 10 bases in between. CDR3 protein: CASSLVQEGGYTF. The CDR3 DNA follows: TGTGCCAGCAGCTTGGTACAGGAGGGTGGCTACACCTTC.

The chain employs TRBV5-1 and TRBJ1-6; TRBD1 is a possible D gene (6 bases). Germline V gene lookup returns CDR1 SGHRS and CDR2 YFSETQ. Deletions cut 6 bases from V and 6 bases from J, with 19 bases between. The CDR3 has 16 amino acids. The CDR3 is CASTPGGHSANSPLHF. CDR3 coding DNA: TGCGCCAGCACCCCTGGGGGGCACAGCGCTAATTCACCCCTCCACTTT.

The chain links TRBV4-1 to TRBJ2-2, with no clear D. Germline V lookup: CDR1 MGHRA, CDR2 YSYEKL. This CDR3 region has 16 residues. Trimming stripped 0 bases from V and 5 bases from J, with 13 bases between. The CDR3 region has the DNA TGCGCCAGCAGCCAAGATTTCCCGGGCGGTACCGGGGAGCTGTTTTTT. This gives the protein CASSQDFPGGTGELFF.

A single count supports this clonotype. V and J are TRBV5-6 and TRBJ2-5; 8 bases align to TRBD2. The CDR3 runs to 14 residues. Germline V gene sequence: CDR1 SGHDT, CDR2 YYEEEE. The ends lost 3 bases at V and 5 bases at J; junction bases unmatched: 6. This chain's CDR3 is CASSSTPSGETQYF. The CDR3 DNA reads as TGTGCCAGCAGCTCGACCCCTAGCGGGGAGACCCAGTACTTC.

The sample holds a few counts of this clonotype. A read error may explain this, as a much larger clone is one base away. The chain employs TRBV6-5 and TRBJ1-2, with 8 bases lining up with TRBD1. This CDR3 comprises 12 residues. Germline CDR1 MNHEY, CDR2 SVGAGI. In nucleotides, the CDR3 is TGTGCCGGCAGTCGGACAGGGTATGGCTACACCTTC. Translation: CAGSRTGYGYTF.

The V call is TRBV12-3 or TRBV12-4, the J call TRBJ2-1; D is uncertain. The CDR3 has 15 residues. With 3 bases removed from V and 7 bases from J, the gap between germline ends came to 16 bases. In nucleotides, the CDR3 is TGTGCCAGCAGTTTCCAAATTGGCGGAGCGAATGAGCAGTTCTTC. Amino acids: CASSFQIGGANEQFF.

This rearrangement joins TRBV7-9 to TRBJ2-7; D possibly corresponds to TRBD1 (6 bases). The CDR3 has 17 amino acids. V gave up 1 base and J gave up 3 bases, with 19 bases separating them. Per germline, CDR1 SEHNR and CDR2 FQNEAQ (reference sequence). The CDR3 region is CASSLGLVRGRDYEQYF. In DNA, the CDR3 is TGTGCCAGCAGCTTAGGCTTGGTCAGGGGACGTGACTACGAGCAGTACTTC.

J is TRBJ2-3 and V is TRBV20-1; D is unclear. The CDR3 is 12 amino acids. Per germline, CDR1 DFQATT and CDR2 SNEGSKA (reference sequence). Trimming removed 0 bases at V and 6 bases at J, with 7 bases between. As DNA, the CDR3 is TGCAGTGCTAGAGATTGGACCGATACGCAGTATTTT. Protein product: CSARDWTDTQYF.

Worth noting for this clonotype: One end of the junction does not line up with germline, which may come from a read error. The chain couples TRBV7-9 to TRBJ1-2; tentative D call: TRBD1 (6 bases). The length of the CDR3 is 14 residues. Germline CDR1 and CDR2: SEHNR and FQNEAQ (reference sequence). The chain's CDR3 is CAGSLGGGTIGYTF. The CDR3 region has the DNA TGTGCCGGCAGCTTAGGAGGAGGGACAATAGGCTACACCTTC. The full variable domain, its missing parts supplied by reference TRBV7-9 and TRBJ1-2, is DTGVSQNPRHKITKRGQNVTFRCDPISEHNRLYWYRQTLGQGPEFLTYFQNEAQLEKSRLLSDRFSAERPKGSFSTLEIQRTEQGDSAMYLCAGSLGGGTIGYTFGSGTRLTVV.

The V and J genes are TRBV7-6 and TRBJ2-7; maybe TRBD1 (6 bases). The CDR3 is 16 amino acids. Germline CDR1 SGHVS, CDR2 FNYEAQ. Trimming shortened V by 1 base and J by 5 bases, and 18 bases separated the two germline ends. CDR3 protein: CASSLGNRATTHEQYF. The CDR3 DNA sequence: TGTGCCAGCAGCTTAGGTAACAGGGCAACTACCCACGAGCAGTACTTC. Filled out from reference TRBV7-6 and TRBJ2-7, the complete variable domain reads GAGVSQSPRYKVTKRGQDVALRCDPISGHVSLYWYRQALGQGPEFLTYFNYEAQQDKSGLPNDRFSAERPEGSISTLTIQRTEQRDSAMYRCASSLGNRATTHEQYFGPGTRLTVT.

This clonotype showed up just a few times. This chain joins TRBV7-2 and TRBJ2-4, with D perhaps matching TRBD1 or TRBD2 (5 bases each). The length of the CDR3 is 18 residues. V lost 4 bases, J lost 1 base, and 20 bases lay in between. Germline values: CDR1 SGHTA, CDR2 FQGNSA. CDR3 sequence reads: CASSSTPPQDWAKNIQYF. The CDR3, as DNA: TGTGCCAGCAGCTCCACCCCTCCACAGGACTGGGCCAAAAACATTCAGTACTTC. The whole variable domain, remainder taken from reference TRBV7-2 and TRBJ2-4, is GAGVSQSPSNKVTEKGKDVELRCDPISGHTALYWYRQSLGQGLEFLIYFQGNSAPDKSGLPSDRFSAERTGGSVSTLTIQRTQQEDSAVYLCASSSTPPQDWAKNIQYFGAGTRLSVL.

V usage is TRBV4-1 and J usage is TRBJ2-7, with D unclear. The V end was cut by 4 bases, the J end by 0 bases, with 19 bases between. The germline V gene has CDR1 MGHRA and CDR2 YSYEKL. This CDR3 spans 17 amino acids. CDR3 sequence (DNA): TGCGCCAGCAGCCCCACTCCCGGGTTGCCCGTCTCCTACGAGCAGTACTTC. Encoded protein: CASSPTPGLPVSYEQYF.

The table lists this clonotype with a few counts. The chain couples TRBV6-5 to TRBJ2-7; possibly TRBD1 for D (6 bases). Germline V gene sequence: CDR1 MNHEY, CDR2 SVGAGI. V lost 5 bases to trimming and J lost 3 bases, with 14 bases between them. The CDR3 spans 14 residues. DNA for the CDR3: TGTGCCAGCAGTGCAGTTGGACAGAGCTACGAGCAGTACTTC. It translates to CASSAVGQSYEQYF.

This clonotype has only a few counts. The gene calls are TRBV6-2 or TRBV6-3 and TRBJ1-5; D may be TRBD1 (6 bases). V dropped 4 bases and J dropped 8 bases, with 6 bases sitting between them. Germline V lookup: CDR1 MNHEY, CDR2 SVGEGT. This CDR3 spans 11 amino acids. The CDR3 here is CASSSGEPQHF. Written as DNA, the CDR3 is TGTGCCAGCAGTTCAGGGGAGCCCCAGCATTTT.

This clonotype has more than one count but fewer than ten. The chain recombines TRBV4-3 with TRBJ2-7; the match to TRBD1 covers 7 bases. This CDR3 is 16 amino acids long. In germline, CDR1 is LGHNA, CDR2 YSLEER. V was pared by 1 base and J by 0 bases, with 6 bases of the junction left unmatched. The CDR3 DNA reads TGCGCCAGCAGCCAAGGAGGACAGGCAAGCTCCTACGAGCAGTACTTC. Amino acids: CASSQGGQASSYEQYF.

The chain recombines TRBV6-1 with TRBJ1-2; 8 positions match TRBD1. Germline V gene data show CDR1 as MNHNS and CDR2 as SASEGT. Trimming removed 6 bases from V and 4 bases from J; junction bases left unmatched: 7. This CDR3 is built from 14 residues. The CDR3 spells CASSQITGGYGYTF. In nucleotides, the CDR3 is TGTGCCAGCAGCCAAATCACAGGGGGCTATGGCTACACCTTC.

The sample holds a few counts of this clonotype. The chain carries TRBV6-2 or TRBV6-3 and TRBJ2-1; 8 bases align to TRBD2. The V gene's germline CDR1 is MNHEY and CDR2 SVGEGT. This CDR3 is 15 amino acids long. V trimming: 7 bases; J trimming: 4 bases; junction bases outside the gene matches: 9. CDR3 sequence reads: CASTYRGGDYNEQFF. The DNA for the CDR3 is TGTGCCAGCACCTACCGGGGGGGGGATTACAATGAGCAGTTCTTC.

This clonotype was counted a few times. DNA of the CDR3: TGTGCCAGCAGCTCCGAGGTTCCTCCCCTGGTCTTCTATGGCTACACCTTC. Amino acids: CASSSEVPPLVFYGYTF. The chain carries TRBV7-8 and TRBJ1-2; D is unresolved. Germline-derived CDR1 and CDR2 are SGHVS and FQNEAQ. The CDR3 runs 17 residues. V was trimmed by 4 bases and J by 4 bases, leaving 22 bases between them.

This chain connects TRBV5-6 to TRBJ1-1; D gene uncertain. The germline V gene has CDR1 SGHDT and CDR2 YYEEEE. The germline V and J ends were trimmed by 0 bases and 11 bases, with 11 bases remaining between them. This CDR3 has 12 amino acids. CDR3 sequence (DNA): TGTGCCAGCAGCTTGGCGAAGATAAAGGCTTTCTTT. As protein: CASSLAKIKAFF.

This chain uses TRBV20-1 with TRBJ2-3, with 8 bases identical to TRBD2. V was clipped by 3 bases and J by 8 bases; unmatched bases: 10. The CDR3 is 14 residues long. The germline V gene encodes CDR1 DFQATT and CDR2 SNEGSKA (reference sequence). The CDR3 DNA is TGCAGTGCTAGTGTCCCGGGGGGGCCGTCTACGCAGTATTTT. Protein: CSASVPGGPSTQYF.

This clonotype has more than one count but fewer than ten. The rearrangement links TRBV20-1 to TRBJ2-7, with D perhaps matching TRBD2 (5 bases). V was clipped by 0 bases and J by 2 bases, with 14 bases between them. The CDR3 covers 15 residues. Germline V lookup: CDR1 DFQATT, CDR2 SNEGSKA (reference sequence). CDR3 coding DNA: TGCAGTGCTAGAGATCAGCGAGGGAGCCCCTACGAGCAGTACTTC. This codes for CSARDQRGSPYEQYF.

This clonotype has just a few counts. This sequence joins TRBV7-9 and TRBJ2-7, with D perhaps matching TRBD1 (6 bases). This CDR3 has 15 amino acids. Trimming took 4 bases from V and 2 from J, leaving 15 bases between them. Looked up from germline, CDR1 is SEHNR and CDR2 is FQNEAQ (reference sequence). The CDR3 is CASSYSEGVPYEQYF. The DNA of the CDR3 is TGTGCCAGCAGCTATAGTGAGGGGGTCCCCTACGAGCAGTACTTC.

This chain joins TRBV5-6 and TRBJ1-6, with unresolved D. This CDR3 comprises 13 residues. Germline V lookup: CDR1 SGHDT, CDR2 YYEEEE. The V end was cut by 1 base, the J end by 10 bases, with 9 bases between. The CDR3 reads CASSLNLRSPLHF. CDR3 sequence (DNA): TGTGCCAGCAGCTTGAATCTCCGCTCACCCCTCCACTTT.

This clonotype has only a few counts. The rearrangement joins TRBV7-8 to TRBJ2-3; D ambiguous. The CDR3 covers 13 residues. CDR1 is SGHVS, CDR2 FQNEAQ, per germline. Trimming removed 5 bases from V and 4 bases from J, with 10 bases in between. The CDR3 DNA reads as TGTGCCAGCAGCCTTTTTTCAGCAGATACGCAGTATTTT. Its protein product is CASSLFSADTQYF.

There are a few counts of this clonotype. The genes are TRBV29-1 and TRBJ2-3; TRBD2 matches 10 bases. CDR1 and CDR2 (germline): SQVTM, ANQGSEA. The trim removed 3 bases at V and 6 bases at J, leaving 6 bases unmatched. The CDR3 has 14 residues. The CDR3 spells CSVDTSGAMDTQYF. CDR3 in DNA: TGCAGCGTTGATACTAGCGGGGCCATGGATACGCAGTATTTT.

With respect to this clonotype: Just one base apart from a much larger clone, this may be a read error. The chain employs TRBV5-5 and TRBJ1-2; D gene uncertain. CDR3 length: 11 amino acids. In germline, CDR1 is SGHKS, CDR2 YYEKEE (reference sequence). The ends were cut back, 4 bases at V and 4 bases at J, with 5 bases in the middle. CDR3 nucleotides: TGTGCCAGCAGCGCGGTCTATGGCTACACCTTC. Translated: CASSAVYGYTF.

This chain uses TRBV2 with TRBJ2-7; D unresolved. CDR1 SNHLY and CDR2 FYNNEI come from the germline V gene. Between the trimmed V and J ends, which lost 3 bases and 2 bases, there was a span of 14 bases. The CDR3 totals 15 residues. CDR3 residues: CASSDATTPTYEQYF. The CDR3 nucleotides are TGTGCCAGCAGTGATGCTACTACCCCAACCTACGAGCAGTACTTC. The full variable domain, in which reference TRBV2 and TRBJ2-7 provide the parts outside the CDR3, is EPEVTQTPSHQVTQMGQEVILRCVPISNHLYFYWYRQILGQKVEFLVSFYNNEISEKSEIFDDQFSVERPDGSNFTLKIRSTKLEDSAMYFCASSDATTPTYEQYFGPGTRLTVT.